A single T cell receptor beta chain is shown here with its context. Its antigen remains unknown. With 5 bases removed from V and 4 bases from J, the gap between germline ends came to 17 bases. Germline V gene data show CDR1 as LGHNA and CDR2 as YNFKEQ. The CDR3 spans 16 residues. Clones were sequenced by immunoSEQ multiplex PCR, and TCRdb holds only the in-frame ones, with some missing. The repertoire has approximately 65,000 clones, approximately 91% of them found once; the top ten carry about 3.1%. The data were obtained in a study of lymphopenia after photon versus proton radiotherapy. The study, taken as a whole, reports: Authors raise, but do not show, better survival with proton therapy. Relative stability marked proton patients; photon patients lost diversity and naive cells. After the lymphocyte nadir, photon-treated repertoires showed oligoclonal expansion, especially of CD8+ Temra cells.

This sample comprised peripheral blood, obtained from a patient treated with photon-based radiotherapy. This sequence was found in a woman aged 65 to 85 with pancreatic cancer. The chain combines TRBV4-2 with TRBJ1-4, with D possibly matching TRBD1 (5 bases). The CDR3 DNA reads as TGTGCCAGCAGCGATGCCGCGTCCAGGGTTAATGAAAAACTGTTTTTT. This sequence encodes CASSDAASRVNEKLFF.